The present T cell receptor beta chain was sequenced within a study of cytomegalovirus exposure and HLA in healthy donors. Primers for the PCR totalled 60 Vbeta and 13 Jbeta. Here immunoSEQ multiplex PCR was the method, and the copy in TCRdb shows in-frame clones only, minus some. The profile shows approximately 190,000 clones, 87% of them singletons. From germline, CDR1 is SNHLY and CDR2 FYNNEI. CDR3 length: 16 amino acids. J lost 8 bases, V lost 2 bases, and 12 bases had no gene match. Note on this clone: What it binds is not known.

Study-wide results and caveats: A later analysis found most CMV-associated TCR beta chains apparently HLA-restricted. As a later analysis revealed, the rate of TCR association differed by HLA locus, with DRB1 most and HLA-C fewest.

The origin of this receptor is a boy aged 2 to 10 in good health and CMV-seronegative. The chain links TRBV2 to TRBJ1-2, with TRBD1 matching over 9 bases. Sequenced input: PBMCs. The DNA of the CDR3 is TGTGCCAGCAGTGAATCGTTTCGGACAGGGGCTCAGGGCTACACCTTC. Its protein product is CASSESFRTGAQGYTF.